The 27 T cell receptor beta chains below come from one sample, sequenced in a study of blood T cell repertoires in COVID-19 (dated by TCRdb to 2020 to 2022). Library prep was done by the immunoSEQ multiplex PCR assay. TCRdb mirrors the immuneACCESS table, restricted to in-frame sequences. Some clones are absent from its copies; in checked studies, under half trace to an unresolved V gene, and the reason for the others is unknown. This sample is represented by about 160,000 clones; around nine tenths of them were singletons. The ten largest clones add up to 15% to 20% of the sample. Sequencing input: peripheral blood. These receptors were taken from a man aged 55 to 70 with active or convalescent COVID-19.

The chain carries TRBV5-1 and TRBJ1-4; TRBD1 might be the D (5 bases). V was pared by 1 base and J by 0 bases, with 22 bases between. The germline V gene encodes CDR1 SGHRS and CDR2 YFSETQ. CDR3 length equals 20 residues. The CDR3 bases are TGCGCCAGCAGCTTGAGGCAGGGAGGAAGCAGCCCGTCAACTAATGAAAAACTGTTTTTT. Residues: CASSLRQGGSSPSTNEKLFF.

The J gene is TRBJ2-7, the V gene TRBV6-5, with TRBD1 identical over 10 bases. CDR3 length equals 15 residues. Germline CDR1 and CDR2: MNHEY and SVGAGI. Trimming at V came to 5 bases and at J to 2 bases, leaving 6 bases not matched to a gene. This CDR3 reads CASSTSGTGAYEQYF. The CDR3 DNA reads as TGTGCCAGCAGTACCTCCGGGACAGGGGCCTACGAGCAGTACTTC.

This sequence joins TRBV2 and TRBJ2-7; D perhaps matches TRBD2 (6 bases). Trimming left V 4 bases short and J 0 bases short, with 7 bases between. Germline CDR1 is SNHLY and CDR2 is FYNNEI. The CDR3 has 13 residues. CDR3 sequence reads: CASSGGVSYEQYF. The CDR3 DNA follows: TGTGCCAGCAGTGGGGGGGTCTCCTACGAGCAGTACTTC.

The chain couples TRBV9 to TRBJ2-5; 10 nucleotides line up with TRBD2. The trim removed 4 bases at V and 4 bases at J, leaving 10 bases unmatched. CDR1 is SGDLS and CDR2 is YYNGEE in the germline V gene. This CDR3 spans 16 amino acids. CDR3: CASSISSGGAGETQYF. The CDR3 DNA is TGTGCCAGCAGCATATCCAGCGGGGGGGCCGGAGAGACCCAGTACTTC.

V usage is TRBV6-1 and J usage is TRBJ1-5; unclear D gene. The CDR3 loop spans 14 amino acids. V lost 2 bases and J 1 base, leaving 6 bases between the germline ends. In germline, CDR1 is MNHNS, CDR2 SASEGT. In DNA form, the CDR3 reads TGTGCCAGCAGTGAAAGTGCGAGCAATCAGCCCCAGCATTTT. Its protein product is CASSESASNQPQHF.

This clone was observed once. The chain couples TRBV3-1 (or the pseudogene TRBV3-2) to TRBJ1-5; D is perhaps TRBD1 (5 bases). Germline V gives CDR1 LGHDT, CDR2 YNNKEL (reference sequence). This CDR3 is 17 amino acids long. The V end was cut by 1 base, the J end by 0 bases, with 13 bases between. CDR3 in DNA: TGTGCCAGCAGCCAAGGGTCCACAGGCTATAGCAATCAGCCCCAGCATTTT. Amino acids: CASSQGSTGYSNQPQHF.

The gene calls are TRBV4-1 and TRBJ2-2; D ambiguous. Trimming removed 4 bases at V and 3 bases at J, with 12 bases between. The CDR3 runs 15 residues. In germline, CDR1 is MGHRA, CDR2 YSYEKL. The CDR3 loop is CASSPNPDYTGELFF. As DNA, the CDR3 is TGCGCCAGCAGCCCGAACCCCGACTACACCGGGGAGCTGTTTTTT.

The chain employs TRBV28 and TRBJ1-2; possibly TRBD1 for D (6 bases). There are 13 residues in the CDR3. Trimming took off 3 bases at V and 6 bases at J, with 11 bases between the two ends. Germline CDR1 and CDR2: MDHEN and SYDVKM. The CDR3 is CASSLTGPNGYTF. CDR3 DNA sequence: TGTGCCAGCAGTTTGACAGGTCCCAATGGCTACACCTTC.

This clone occurred once. V is TRBV7-8 and J is TRBJ1-2; TRBD1 is a possible D gene (6 bases). The germline V gene encodes CDR1 SGHVS and CDR2 FQNEAQ. The V end lost 1 base, the J end lost 2 bases, and 20 bases lay between the germline ends. The CDR3 is made up of 18 amino acids. CDR3 nucleotides: TGTGCCAGCAGCTTAGTCATAGGGGGTGAAACTCGAAACTATGGCTACACCTTC. Its protein is CASSLVIGGETRNYGYTF.

The chain recombines TRBV28 with TRBJ2-7; 7 bases are shared with TRBD2. Germline V gene lookup returns CDR1 MDHEN and CDR2 SYDVKM. The CDR3 is made up of 13 amino acids. V was clipped by 7 bases and J by 6 bases; unmatched bases: 9. CDR3 protein: CASNVGREFEQYF. CDR3 DNA: TGTGCCAGCAACGTCGGGCGGGAGTTCGAGCAGTACTTC. Full variable domain (remainder filled in from reference TRBV28 and TRBJ2-7): DVKVTQSSRYLVKRTGEKVFLECVQDMDHENMFWYRQDPGLGLRLIYFSYDVKMKEKGDIPEGYSVSREKKERFSLILESASTNQTSMYLCASNVGREFEQYFGPGTRLTVT.

This sequence joins TRBV6-5 and TRBJ1-2; no clear D gene. CDR1 and CDR2 from the germline V gene are MNHEY and SVGAGI. This CDR3 has 15 amino acids. V was shortened by 0 bases and J by 3 bases, with 11 bases between the two germline ends. Here the CDR3 DNA reads TGTGCCAGCAGTTACTCGAAGGTCAGGTACTATGGCTACACCTTC. Translation gives CASSYSKVRYYGYTF.

The CDR3 bases are TGTGCCAGCAGCTTAGAAGGACAGGGAGACCCTTACGAGCAGTACTTC. This encodes CASSLEGQGDPYEQYF. The V gene is TRBV3-1 (or the pseudogene TRBV3-2), the J gene TRBJ2-7, with TRBD1 matching over 8 bases. This CDR3 spans 16 amino acids. Losses at the gene ends were 5 bases for V and 4 bases for J; bases not matched to a gene: 13. CDR1 is LGHDT and CDR2 is YNNKEL in the germline V gene (reference sequence).

J is TRBJ1-2 and V is TRBV3-1 (or the pseudogene TRBV3-2); D is ambiguous. The CDR3 covers 14 residues. The ends were cut back, 2 bases at V and 4 bases at J, with 11 bases in the middle. In germline, CDR1 is LGHDT, CDR2 YNNKEL (reference sequence). The CDR3: CASSQNLILYGYTF. The CDR3 coding sequence is TGTGCCAGCAGCCAAAACTTAATCCTCTATGGCTACACCTTC.

The gene calls are TRBV29-1 and TRBJ1-3; possibly TRBD1 for D (6 bases). Germline loops: CDR1 SQVTM, CDR2 ANQGSEA. V was clipped by 3 bases and J by 6 bases, with 12 bases between them. The CDR3 is made up of 13 amino acids. CDR3 in DNA: TGCAGCGTTGAGGTGGGGGCAGAAAACACCATATATTTT. Translating it yields CSVEVGAENTIYF.

This chain links TRBV7-2 with TRBJ1-6, with D uncertain. CDR3 length: 15 amino acids. Trimming removed 1 base from V and 7 bases from J, with 11 bases in between. CDR1 and CDR2 (germline): SGHTA, FQGNSA. CDR3 region: CASSLVAVPNSPLHF. In DNA, the CDR3 is TGTGCCAGCAGCTTAGTGGCAGTTCCCAATTCACCCCTCCACTTT.

The rearrangement links TRBV19 to TRBJ2-4; D possibly corresponds to TRBD1 (5 bases). The length of the CDR3 is 16 residues. With 5 bases removed from V and 0 bases from J, the gap between germline ends came to 14 bases. The germline CDR1 and CDR2 sequences are LNHDA and SQIVND (reference sequence). This CDR3 is CASSPKTDLAKNIQYF. In DNA, the CDR3 is TGTGCCAGTAGTCCCAAGACAGATTTAGCCAAAAACATTCAGTACTTC.

The V gene is TRBV11-1, the J gene TRBJ2-5; D is perhaps TRBD2 (6 bases). In germline, CDR1 is SGHAT, CDR2 FQDESV (reference sequence). The CDR3 totals 16 residues. V was clipped by 2 bases and J by 5 bases, with 18 bases between them. The CDR3 DNA follows: TGTGCCAGCAGCTTATCTGGCGCTGGCGGGGTCGAGACCCAGTACTTC. It is translated as CASSLSGAGGVETQYF. The whole variable domain, remainder taken from reference TRBV11-1 and TRBJ2-5, is EAEVAQSPRYKITEKSQAVAFWCDPISGHATLYWYRQILGQGPELLVQFQDESVVDDSQLPKDRFSAERLKGVDSTLKIQPAELGDSAMYLCASSLSGAGGVETQYFGPGTRLLVL.

The genes are TRBV7-8 and TRBJ2-5, with TRBD1 identical over 8 bases. CDR1 is SGHVS and CDR2 is FQNEAQ in the germline V gene. J lost 1 base, V lost 5 bases, and 3 bases had no gene match. This CDR3 comprises 14 residues. CDR3 DNA sequence: TGTGCCAGCAGCATTGGGACAGGCCAAGAGACCCAGTACTTC. Translated: CASSIGTGQETQYF.

The chain employs TRBV7-2 and TRBJ1-1; tentatively, D is TRBD1 (5 bases). CDR1 is SGHTA, CDR2 FQGNSA, per germline. CDR3 length equals 12 residues. Trimming removed 3 bases from V and 9 bases from J, with 11 bases in between. This chain's CDR3 is CASSLRMGQAFF. Written as DNA, the CDR3 is TGTGCCAGCAGCTTGAGGATGGGGCAAGCTTTCTTT.

The chain couples TRBV12-5 to TRBJ1-4; the match to TRBD1 covers 8 bases. This CDR3 has 16 amino acids. Germline lookup yields CDR1 LGHNT and CDR2 FRNRAP. The J segment lost 3 bases and the V segment lost 5 bases, leaving 8 bases of the junction unmatched. DNA of the CDR3: TGTGCTAGTGGTCCTTCAGGGGGCTTTTCTAATGAAAAACTGTTTTTT. Residues: CASGPSGGFSNEKLFF.

V gene TRBV29-1 combines with J gene TRBJ2-3; the match to TRBD1 covers 8 bases. The CDR3 is made up of 14 amino acids. Looked up from germline, CDR1 is SQVTM and CDR2 is ANQGSEA. The J segment lost 2 bases and the V segment lost 6 bases, leaving 7 bases of the junction unmatched. CDR3: CSVIPGQATDTQYF. Written as DNA, the CDR3 is TGCAGCGTAATACCGGGACAGGCCACAGATACGCAGTATTTT.

This chain connects TRBV7-2 to TRBJ2-7; TRBD1 matches at 7 bases. The V segment lost 7 bases and the J segment 0 bases; nucleotides outside the gene matches: 6. The CDR3 is made up of 14 amino acids. The germline V gene has CDR1 SGHTA and CDR2 FQGNSA. CDR3 nucleotides: TGTGCCAGCAACAGGGGTGGTAGCTCCTACGAGCAGTACTTC. Protein sequence: CASNRGGSSYEQYF.

V and J are TRBV15 and TRBJ1-6; D gene unclear. The V end lost 1 base, the J end lost 9 bases, and 7 bases lay between the germline ends. CDR3 length equals 13 residues. Germline V CDR1 and CDR2: LNHNV, YYDKDF (reference sequence). CDR3 in amino acids: CATSRVTGSPLHF. The CDR3 DNA reads TGTGCCACCAGCAGAGTGACGGGTTCACCCCTCCACTTT.

The chain carries TRBV2 and TRBJ1-2; tentatively, D is TRBD1 (6 bases). Germline V gene data show CDR1 as SNHLY and CDR2 as FYNNEI. Trimming removed 3 bases at V and 4 bases at J, with 21 bases between. CDR3 length: 17 residues. DNA of the CDR3: TGTGCCAGCAGTGATCAGGGGAGGGTCCCGCTTAGCTATGGCTACACCTTC. Its protein product is CASSDQGRVPLSYGYTF.

In DNA, the CDR3 is TGTGCCAGCAGTGGACAGGGCCACTGGAATGAAAAACTGTTTTTT. Translating it yields CASSGQGHWNEKLFF. This rearrangement joins TRBV2 to TRBJ1-4; 7 bases line up with TRBD1. Germline loops: CDR1 SNHLY, CDR2 FYNNEI. V gave up 4 bases and J gave up 5 bases; unmatched junction bases: 7. The CDR3 is 15 amino acids. Full variable domain (remainder filled in from reference TRBV2 and TRBJ1-4): EPEVTQTPSHQVTQMGQEVILRCVPISNHLYFYWYRQILGQKVEFLVSFYNNEISEKSEIFDDQFSVERPDGSNFTLKIRSTKLEDSAMYFCASSGQGHWNEKLFFGSGTQLSVL.

This clone was seen a single time. The chain employs TRBV7-9 and TRBJ1-4; 7 bases are shared with TRBD1. This CDR3 is 13 amino acids long. V lost 5 bases, J lost 10 bases, and 7 bases stayed unmatched. In germline, CDR1 is SEHNR, CDR2 FQNEAQ (reference sequence). DNA of the CDR3: TGTGCCAGCAGCCCAGCGCAGGGGGGAAAACTGTTTTTT. It yields the protein CASSPAQGGKLFF.

The J gene is TRBJ2-7, the V gene TRBV13, with D possibly TRBD1 on 6 matching bases. Germline V gives CDR1 PRHDT, CDR2 FYEKMQ (reference sequence). Trimming removed 5 bases from V and 4 bases from J, with 15 bases in between. The CDR3 is 14 amino acids. CDR3: CASSHTGFEYEQYF. The CDR3 DNA reads TGTGCCAGCAGCCATACAGGGTTTGAATACGAGCAGTACTTC.